The entry below describes one T cell receptor beta chain. The entry originates in a study of blood T cell repertoires in COVID-19. About the research overall: Samples representing acute and convalescent COVID-19 were sourced from the United States, Italy and Spain.

The V end was cut by 10 bases, the J end by 7 bases, with 14 bases between. This CDR3 is 12 amino acids long. Germline assignment: CDR1 MDHEN and CDR2 SYDVKM. Authors' processing steps: Reference gene primer amplification yielded estimated nucleated cell counts. Only in-frame clones appear in the TCRdb table, and some are missing; sequencing was by immunoSEQ multiplex PCR. V and J calls and clone size are copied from that table; D and trimming were computed from the DNA. The profile shows 250,000 to 400,000 clones, approximately 88% of them singletons. Sequenced: peripheral blood. The TCR originated in a woman aged 25 to 39 with COVID-19, enrolled during active disease. V gene TRBV28 combines with J gene TRBJ2-1; weak D call: TRBD2 (6 bases). The CDR3 coding sequence is TGTGCCACCCGGGACTTTTATAATGAGCAGTTCTTC. Amino acids: CATRDFYNEQFF. Full variable domain (missing parts from reference TRBV28 and TRBJ2-1): DVKVTQSSRYLVKRTGEKVFLECVQDMDHENMFWYRQDPGLGLRLIYFSYDVKMKEKGDIPEGYSVSREKKERFSLILESASTNQTSMYLCATRDFYNEQFFGPGTRLTVL.